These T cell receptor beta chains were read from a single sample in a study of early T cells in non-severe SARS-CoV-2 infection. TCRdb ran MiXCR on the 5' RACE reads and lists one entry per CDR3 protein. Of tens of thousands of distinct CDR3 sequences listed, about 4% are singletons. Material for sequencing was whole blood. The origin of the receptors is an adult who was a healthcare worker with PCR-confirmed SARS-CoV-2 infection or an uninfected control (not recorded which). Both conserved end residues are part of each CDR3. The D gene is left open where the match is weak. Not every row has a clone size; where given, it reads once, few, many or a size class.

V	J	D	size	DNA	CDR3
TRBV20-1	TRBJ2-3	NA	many	TGCAGTGCTTCAAAGACAGATACGCAGTATTTT	CSASKTDTQYF
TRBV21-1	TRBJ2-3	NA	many	TGTGCCAGCAGCAAACTACCCACAGATACGCAGTATTTT	CASSKLPTDTQYF
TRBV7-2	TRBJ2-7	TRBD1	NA	TGTGCCAGCAGCGCGGGGACAGGGAACAACGAGCAGTACTTC	CASSAGTGNNEQYF
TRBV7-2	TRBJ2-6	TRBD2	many	TGTGCCAGCAGCTTAGCGGGAGGGACCTCTGGGGCCAACGTCCTGACTTTC	CASSLAGGTSGANVLTF
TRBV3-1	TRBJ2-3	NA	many	TGTGCCAGCAGCCAAGACCCCTGGGGGCCTGTGACAGATACGCAGTATTTT	CASSQDPWGPVTDTQYF
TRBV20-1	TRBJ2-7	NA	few	TGCAGTGCCGTCTCCCGGGACGGGAGCTCCTACGAGCAGTACTTC	CSAVSRDGSSYEQYF
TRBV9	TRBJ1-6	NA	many	TGTGCCAGCAGCTTCGGGGGACAATATAATTCACCCCTCCACTTT	CASSFGGQYNSPLHF
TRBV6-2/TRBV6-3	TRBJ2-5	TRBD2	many	TGTGCCAGCAGTTACAAGGCTAGCGGGAGAGGGGAGACCCAGTACTTC	CASSYKASGRGETQYF
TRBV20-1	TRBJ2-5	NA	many	TGCAGTGCTAGCTCTCCCCCCCAAGAGACCCAGTACTTC	CSASSPPQETQYF
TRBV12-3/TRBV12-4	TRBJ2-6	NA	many	TGTGCCAGCAGTTCCAGCGGGGCCAACGTCCTGACTTTC	CASSSSGANVLTF
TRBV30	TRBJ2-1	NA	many	TGTGCCTGGAGTGTACTTGCCTATTCGGGTGAGCAGTTCTTC	CAWSVLAYSGEQFF
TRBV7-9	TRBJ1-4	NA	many	TGTGCCAGCAGCCCCCGCGGAGGGTCTGAAAAACTGTTTTTT	CASSPRGGSEKLFF
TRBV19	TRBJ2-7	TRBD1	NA	TGTGCCAGTAGTATAGGGACAGGGTCTACCTACGAGCAGTACTTC	CASSIGTGSTYEQYF
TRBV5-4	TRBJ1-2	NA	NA	TGTGCCAGCAGCTCACGACAGGACTATGGCTACACCTTC	CASSSRQDYGYTF
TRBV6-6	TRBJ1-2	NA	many	TGTGCCAGCAGTTACGGCGGTGGCTACACCTTC	CASSYGGGYTF
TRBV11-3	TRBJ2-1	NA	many	TGTGCCAGCAGTGCAGAGGTCGGGGGCACCGAGATCTTC	CASSAEVGGTEIF
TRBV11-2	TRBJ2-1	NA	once	TGTGCCAGCAGCTTACGGAGCTACAATGAGCAGTTCTTC	CASSLRSYNEQFF
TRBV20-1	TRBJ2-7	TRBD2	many	TGCAGTGCTAGTACGTCTAGCGGGGGGGACCCCTCCTACGAGCAGTACTTC	CSASTSSGGDPSYEQYF
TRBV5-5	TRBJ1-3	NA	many	TGTGCCAGCAGCCGGGACTACTCTGGAAACACCATATATTTT	CASSRDYSGNTIYF
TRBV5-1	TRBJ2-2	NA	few	TGCGCCAGCAGACTTACAGCAGCGGCGAACACCGGGGAGCTGTTTTTT	CASRLTAAANTGELFF
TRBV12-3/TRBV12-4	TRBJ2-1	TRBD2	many	TGTGCCAGCAGCCCTGGACTAGCGGAGCAGTTCTTC	CASSPGLAEQFF
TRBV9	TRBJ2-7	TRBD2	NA	TGTGCCAGCAGCCCTAGCGGGGGACCCTACGAGCAGTACTTC	CASSPSGGPYEQYF
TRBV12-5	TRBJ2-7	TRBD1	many	TGTGCTAGTGGTCAGACAGGGTCCAACGAGCAGTACTTC	CASGQTGSNEQYF
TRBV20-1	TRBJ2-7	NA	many	TGCAGTGCTAGAGGTTTCGAAGCCCCTTACGAGCAGTACTTC	CSARGFEAPYEQYF
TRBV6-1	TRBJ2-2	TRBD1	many	TGTGCCAGCAGTGGGGCCACAGGGGTTAATCTTCCGGGGGAGCTGTTTTTT	CASSGATGVNLPGELFF
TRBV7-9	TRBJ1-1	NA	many	TGTGCCAGCAGCCCACCTGGCAAGTTTGAAGCTTTCTTT	CASSPPGKFEAFF
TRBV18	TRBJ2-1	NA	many	TGTGCCAGCTCACCACCGGGGAGGGGGCACTATGAGCAGTTCTTC	CASSPPGRGHYEQFF
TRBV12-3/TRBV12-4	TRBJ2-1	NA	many	TGTGCCAGCAGTTCCACAGATTTCTCCTACAATGAGCAGTTCTTC	CASSSTDFSYNEQFF
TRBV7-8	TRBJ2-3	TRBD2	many	TGTGCCAGCAGCTTACGGTACCAGCGGGAGGCAGACACAGATACGCAGTATTTT	CASSLRYQREADTDTQYF
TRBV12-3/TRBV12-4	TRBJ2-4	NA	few	TGTGCCAGCAGTTTTCGGGGGGCGGCCAAAAACATTCAGTACTTC	CASSFRGAAKNIQYF
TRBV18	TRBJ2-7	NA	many	TGTGCCAGCTCACTTCCGCCCGGGCCCAGCCCTTACGAGCAGTACTTC	CASSLPPGPSPYEQYF
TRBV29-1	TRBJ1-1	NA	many	TGCAGCGTCCCCCAGGGCACCCGGGTTGAAGCTTTCTTT	CSVPQGTRVEAFF
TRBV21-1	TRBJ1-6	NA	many	TGTGCCAGCAGCAAAGCTCTATTGACAGCGGAGAATAATTCACCCCTCCACTTT	CASSKALLTAENNSPLHF
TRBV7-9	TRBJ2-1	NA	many	TGTGCCAGCACCATACTCAGGGGCGCAGACAATGAGCAGTTCTTC	CASTILRGADNEQFF
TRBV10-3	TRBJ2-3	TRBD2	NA	TGTGCCATCAGGGCGACTAGCGGAGACACAGATACGCAGTATTTT	CAIRATSGDTDTQYF
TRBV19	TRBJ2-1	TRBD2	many	TGTGCCAGTAGGGTAACGGGGGGCTCCTACAATGAGCAGTTCTTC	CASRVTGGSYNEQFF
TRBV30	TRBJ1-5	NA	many	TGTGCCCTACGAGAGGGGAATCAGCCCCAGCATTTT	CALREGNQPQHF
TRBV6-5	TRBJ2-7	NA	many	TGTGCCAGCAGAAGGGACTCCTCAGTTTACGAGCAGTACTTC	CASRRDSSVYEQYF
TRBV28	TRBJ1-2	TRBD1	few	TGTGCCAGCAGACGTACCGGGACAGGGCGCGGCTACACCTTC	CASRRTGTGRGYTF
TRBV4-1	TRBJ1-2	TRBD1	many	TGCGCCAGCAGCCCCCTAAATACAGGGGGCGTCTATGGCTACACCTTC	CASSPLNTGGVYGYTF
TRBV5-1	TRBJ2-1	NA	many	TGCGCCAGCAGCTTGGCCCTCTCCTCCTACAATGAGCAGTTCTTC	CASSLALSSYNEQFF
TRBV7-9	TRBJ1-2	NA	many	TGTGCCAGCAGCAAACTGGGTCACCAGGGGCGCGGGGGCTATGGCTACACCTTC	CASSKLGHQGRGGYGYTF
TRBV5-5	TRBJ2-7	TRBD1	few	TGTGCCAGCAGCTCGCGGACAGGGTCCTACGAGCAGTACTTC	CASSSRTGSYEQYF
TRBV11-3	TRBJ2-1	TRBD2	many	TGTGCCAGCAGCGTGGTAGCGGGAGGGTACAATGAGCAGTTCTTC	CASSVVAGGYNEQFF
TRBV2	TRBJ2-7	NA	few	TGTGCCAGCAGTGAAGTAGACAGCTCATCCTACGAGCAGTACTTC	CASSEVDSSSYEQYF
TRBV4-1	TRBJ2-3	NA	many	TGCGCCAGCAGCCCTAGGGGGGCCGGAGATACGCAGTATTTT	CASSPRGAGDTQYF
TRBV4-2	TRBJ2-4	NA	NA	TGTGCCAGCAGCCAAGGAACTGTAGGGCTTCTAGCCAAAAACATTCAGTACTTC	CASSQGTVGLLAKNIQYF
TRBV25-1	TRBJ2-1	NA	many	TGTGCCAGCACCACCCCTGCCTACAATGAGCAGTTCTTC	CASTTPAYNEQFF
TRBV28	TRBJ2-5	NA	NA	TGTGCCAGCAGTTCCGATTCAGCGACCCAGTACTTC	CASSSDSATQYF
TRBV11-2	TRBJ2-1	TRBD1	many	TGTGCCAGCAGCGGAGGGACAGGGGGCGGAAATGAGCAGTTCTTC	CASSGGTGGGNEQFF
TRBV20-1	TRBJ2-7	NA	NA	TGCAGTGCCCGGTCAGGAGGAACCGCCGGATACGAGCAGTACTTC	CSARSGGTAGYEQYF
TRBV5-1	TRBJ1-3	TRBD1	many	TGCGCCAGCAGCTTGTTGGGGACAGGGGGAGTTTCATCTGGAAACACCATATATTTT	CASSLLGTGGVSSGNTIYF
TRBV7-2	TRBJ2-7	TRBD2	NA	TGTGCCAGCAGCCAGGGTGGAGCGGGAAGAGGCGAGCAGTACTTC	CASSQGGAGRGEQYF
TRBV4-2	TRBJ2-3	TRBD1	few	TGTGCCAGCAGCCGGACCGAGGGGGCAGGAAGCGCAGATACGCAGTATTTT	CASSRTEGAGSADTQYF
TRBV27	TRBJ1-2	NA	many	TGTGCCAGCAGACAAGACCGAAACTATGGCTACACCTTC	CASRQDRNYGYTF
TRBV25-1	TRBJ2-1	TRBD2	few	TGTGCCAGCAGTGACGATCCGGGACTAGCGGGGGGGCGAAACAATGAGCAGTTCTTC	CASSDDPGLAGGRNNEQFF
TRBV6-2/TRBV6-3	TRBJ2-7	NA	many	TGTGCCAGCAGTTACTCTCGACTAACGGACGAGCAGTACTTC	CASSYSRLTDEQYF
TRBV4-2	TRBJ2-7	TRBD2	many	TGTGCCAGCAGCCAAGATTCCGGGAGGGCCTACGAGCAGTACTTC	CASSQDSGRAYEQYF
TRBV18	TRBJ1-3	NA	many	TGTGCCAGCACATCCCAGGGGATGGGAACCAGAAACACCATATATTTT	CASTSQGMGTRNTIYF